The rows below give T cell receptor beta chains drawn from one sample of a study of T cells in localized non-small cell lung cancer. The method was immunoSEQ multiplex PCR; TCRdb's version includes in-frame clones alone and lacks a portion of them. The sample records around 22,000 clones, about 91% being singletons. Source: peripheral blood mononuclear cells, taken before any cancer treatment. These receptors originate from a woman aged 40-69 years with stage III lung adenocarcinoma. Each CDR3 is given with its conserved first and last residue.

v_call	cdr3_length	j_call	cdr3_aa
TRBV18	15	TRBJ1-2	CASSPLAGANYGYTF
TRBV7-2	16	TRBJ1-1	CASRLSGAWKNTEAFF
TRBV10-2	11	TRBJ2-7	CASSERYEQYF
TRBV4-2	19	TRBJ2-1	CASSQDRRRTSLSYNEQFF
TRBV9	14	TRBJ1-1	CASGPTGLNTEAFF
TRBV19	13	TRBJ2-5	CASSSSDQETQYF
TRBV5-1	20	TRBJ2-1	CASSPTGAGGFSKRANEQFF
TRBV11-2	15	TRBJ1-1	CASSPSGTQNTEAFF
TRBV7-9	12	TRBJ1-2	CASSSGDYGYTF
TRBV5-8	14	TRBJ2-3	CASSFPGGVDTQYF
TRBV15	13	TRBJ1-1	CATSREGNTEAFF
TRBV18	14	TRBJ1-1	CASSPKIADTEAFF
TRBV14	16	TRBJ1-3	CASSQPRAGAGNTIYF
TRBV11-2	17	TRBJ2-6	CASSLVGGSPGANVLTF
TRBV27	12	TRBJ1-2	CASSHGRDGYTF
TRBV27	12	TRBJ2-7	CASKDRAHEQYF
TRBV9	18	TRBJ2-1	CASSVGSWTESSYNEQFF
TRBV5-6	15	TRBJ1-3	CASMSGANSGNTIYF
TRBV11-2	13	TRBJ2-1	CASSFYVGNEQFF
TRBV5-1	19	TRBJ2-2	CASSLLASGSTGNTGELFF
TRBV27	15	TRBJ2-7	CASSWDRTGGYEQYF
TRBV7-9	18	TRBJ2-2	CASSKGVAGVDYTGELFF
TRBV5-1	16	TRBJ2-3	CASSSGLAGGPDTQYF
TRBV7-9	11	TRBJ1-3	CASSFGNTIYF
TRBV18	15	TRBJ1-2	CASSMGTDPNYGYTF
TRBV7-9	17	TRBJ2-2	CASSFMRDSSNTGELFF
TRBV7-8	14	TRBJ2-2	CASSSNQATGELFF
TRBV6-1	14	TRBJ1-5	CASSESDSYQPQHF
TRBV18	16	TRBJ2-7	CASSLLGWGSTYEQYF
TRBV5-1	13	TRBJ2-5	CASSVARQETQYF
TRBV9	15	TRBJ2-3	CASSVEGQGRDTQYF
TRBV27	17	TRBJ2-3	CASSLGVLAGATDTQYF
TRBV6-5	15	TRBJ2-7	CASRFGTSVTYEQYF
TRBV5-8	14	TRBJ1-2	CASSLPGGVVGYTF
TRBV6-5	15	TRBJ2-7	CASTERLTGGYEQYF
TRBV4-1	16	TRBJ1-1	CASSPDGVRVRTEAFF
TRBV7-2	13	TRBJ2-5	CASSFDPQETQYF
TRBV7-9	13	TRBJ1-1	CASSFGTDTEAFF
TRBV28	13	TRBJ1-1	CASSTRGPTEAFF
TRBV4-3	16	TRBJ2-3	CASSQDLGQGTDTQYF
TRBV11-2	16	TRBJ1-4	CASSPWGGQPNEKLFF
TRBV2	16	TRBJ2-1	CASSWPSGRAYNEQFF